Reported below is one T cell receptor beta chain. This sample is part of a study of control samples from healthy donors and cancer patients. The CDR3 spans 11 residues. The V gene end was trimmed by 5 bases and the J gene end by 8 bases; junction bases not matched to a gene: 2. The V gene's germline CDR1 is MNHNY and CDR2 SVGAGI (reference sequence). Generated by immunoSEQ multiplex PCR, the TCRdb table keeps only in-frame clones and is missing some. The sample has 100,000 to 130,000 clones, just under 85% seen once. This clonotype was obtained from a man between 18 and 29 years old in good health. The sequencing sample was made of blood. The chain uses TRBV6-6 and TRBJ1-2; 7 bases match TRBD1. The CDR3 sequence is CASSQGGGYTF. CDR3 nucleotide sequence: TGTGCCAGCAGTCAGGGGGGAGGCTACACCTTC.